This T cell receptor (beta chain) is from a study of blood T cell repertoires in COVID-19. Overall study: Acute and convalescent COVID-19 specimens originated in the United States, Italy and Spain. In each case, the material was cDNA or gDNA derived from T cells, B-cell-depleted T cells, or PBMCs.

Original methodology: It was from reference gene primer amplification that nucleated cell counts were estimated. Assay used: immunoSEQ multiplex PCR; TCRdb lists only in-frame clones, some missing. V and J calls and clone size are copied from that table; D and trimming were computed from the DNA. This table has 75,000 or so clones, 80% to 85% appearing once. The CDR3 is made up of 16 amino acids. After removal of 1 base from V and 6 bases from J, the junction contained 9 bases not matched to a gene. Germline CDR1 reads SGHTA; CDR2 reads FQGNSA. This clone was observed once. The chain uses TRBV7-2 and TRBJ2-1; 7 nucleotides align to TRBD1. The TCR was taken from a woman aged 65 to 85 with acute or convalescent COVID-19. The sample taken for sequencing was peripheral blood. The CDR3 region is CASSLVGTAGFNEQFF. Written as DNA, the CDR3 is TGTGCCAGCAGCTTAGTTGGGACAGCTGGGTTCAATGAGCAGTTCTTC.